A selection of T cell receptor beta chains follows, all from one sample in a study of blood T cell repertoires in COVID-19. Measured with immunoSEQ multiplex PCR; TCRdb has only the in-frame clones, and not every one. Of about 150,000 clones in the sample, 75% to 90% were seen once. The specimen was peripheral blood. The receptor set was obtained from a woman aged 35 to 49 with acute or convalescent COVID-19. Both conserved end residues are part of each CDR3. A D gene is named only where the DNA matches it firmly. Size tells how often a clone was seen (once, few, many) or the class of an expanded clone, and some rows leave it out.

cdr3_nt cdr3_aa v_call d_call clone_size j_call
TGTGCCAGCTCACCGCGACAGGGGGCACTCTACGAGCAGTACTTC CASSPRQGALYEQYF TRBV18 TRBD1 . TRBJ2-7
TGTGCCAGCAGCGCACAGGGGGCCCCCTACAATGAGCAGTTCTTC CASSAQGAPYNEQFF TRBV9 TRBD1 few TRBJ2-1
TGTGCCAGCAGCTCTAGCGGGTGGGGCACAGATACGCAGTATTTT CASSSSGWGTDTQYF TRBV7-2 TRBD2 . TRBJ2-3
TGTGCCACCAGCAGACGGACAGGGGGATACAATGAGCAGTTCTTC CATSRRTGGYNEQFF TRBV15 TRBD1 . TRBJ2-1
TGTGCCAGCAGTTACTCTCTAGCGGGACTCCAAGAGACCCAGTACTTC CASSYSLAGLQETQYF TRBV6-5 TRBD2 . TRBJ2-5
TGTGCCAGCAGCTTAGGAACGTACCGGGGGAGGATTAGCACAGATACGCAGTATTTT CASSLGTYRGRISTDTQYF TRBV7-9 . . TRBJ2-3
TGTGCCAGCAGCTTCGGCGGAAGCACAGATACGCAGTATTTT CASSFGGSTDTQYF TRBV7-9 . . TRBJ2-3
TGTGCCAGCAGTCCAGGGTCTGGGGCCAACGTCCTGACTTTC CASSPGSGANVLTF TRBV6-6 . . TRBJ2-6
TGTGCCAGCAGCAGAAGCGGGGGATCGAACACCGGGGAGCTGTTTTTT CASSRSGGSNTGELFF TRBV9 TRBD2 . TRBJ2-2
TGTGCCAGCACCCTCCACCAGGGGGCCGACGGCTACACCTTC CASTLHQGADGYTF TRBV6-1 TRBD1 . TRBJ1-2
TGTGCGACAAATAGCGGGAGCTCCTACAATGAGCAGTTCTTC CATNSGSSYNEQFF TRBV19 TRBD2 once TRBJ2-1
TGTGCCAGCAGCTTAGGAGCCGCTAGCGGGAGGTTGTACAATGAGCAGTTCTTC CASSLGAASGRLYNEQFF TRBV7-8 TRBD2 . TRBJ2-1